This TCR beta chain emerged from a study of OX40 agonist ivuxolimab in advanced cancers. Per the germline V gene, CDR1 is MDHEN and CDR2 is SYDVKM. The CDR3 is 16 residues long. The V end was cut by 6 bases, the J end by 4 bases, with 19 bases between. This clone appeared a single time. Profiled with immunoSEQ multiplex PCR; TCRdb holds only in-frame clones, not every one. The sample consists of 50,000 to 70,000 clones, approximately 90% of them appearing once. The receptor comes from an adult with an advanced solid tumor such as melanoma, head and neck, liver or kidney cancer. The material sequenced was CD4+ or CD8+ T cells sorted from blood, taken in a trial of the OX40 agonist ivuxolimab. The chain employs TRBV28 and TRBJ1-3, with D possibly being TRBD1 (6 bases). The CDR3 reads CASRSTGISSGNTIYF. As DNA, the CDR3 is TGTGCCAGCAGATCAACAGGGATCTCATCCGGAAACACCATATATTTT.